This TCR beta chain came from a study of blood T cell repertoires in COVID-19. Study-level background: PBMCs, B-cell-depleted T cells, or T cells provided the cDNA or gDNA that made up the material.

The assay was immunoSEQ multiplex PCR, and TCRdb's table has in-frame clones only and misses some. Of around 340,000 clones in the sample, 80% to 90% were seen once. This CDR3 has 12 amino acids. Germline V gene sequence: CDR1 SNHLY, CDR2 FYNNEI. V was pared by 6 bases and J by 6 bases, with 5 bases of the junction left unmatched. This chain joins TRBV2 and TRBJ2-7, with 7 nucleotides matching TRBD2. Specimen: peripheral blood. This TCR derives from a woman aged 55-69 years with COVID-19, enrolled during active disease. The CDR3 loop reads CASSEGGFEQYF. CDR3 nucleotides: TGTGCCAGCAGCGAGGGAGGGTTCGAGCAGTACTTC.